The TCR beta chain described here comes from a study of T-cell reconstitution after alpha-beta-depleted transplantation in children. Study-wide points: Newly produced T cells mostly provided counts and TCRbeta diversity after one year, as hyperexpanded clones declined. The high TCRbeta diversity at day 60 in some patients came from surviving recipient T cells and thymic progenitors. Reportedly, roughly two months post-transplant, alpha-beta T cells arose from several hundred expanded graft clones.

This CDR3 has 16 residues. J lost 2 bases, V lost 5 bases, and 6 bases had no gene match. From germline, CDR1 is MDHEN and CDR2 SYDVKM. This clonotype was counted between two and nine times. What it binds is not known. Unique molecular identifiers were incorporated when the TCRbeta library was constructed. MiXCR, run by TCRdb on the PCR reads, gives a single entry per CDR3 protein. The sample contains fewer than 700,000 distinct CDR3 sequences, about an eighth of which appear only once. The clonotype comes from a male patient younger than 18 who had a stem cell transplant for acute myeloid leukemia, so the T cells may come from the graft donor. Sequenced here: PBMCs, mostly from graft donor cells, sampled 360 days after TCRalphabeta/CD19-depleted stem cell transplant. The chain links TRBV28 to TRBJ2-3; 11 bases align to TRBD2. The CDR3 nucleotides are TGTGCCAGCAGTGACAGGGGACTAGCGGCCACAGATACGCAGTATTTT. Protein product: CASSDRGLAATDTQYF.